Following are 20 T cell receptor beta chains from one sample sequenced in a study of blood T cell repertoires in COVID-19. The assay was immunoSEQ multiplex PCR, and TCRdb's table has in-frame clones only and misses some. The profile covers about 210,000 clones, with around 89% appearing a single time and approximately 1.7% taken by the ten largest. Sample: peripheral blood. These TCRs come from a man aged 70-80 years with acute or convalescent COVID-19.

The V call is TRBV19, the J call TRBJ1-4, with 8 bases identical to TRBD1. V lost 9 bases, J lost 4 bases, and 4 bases stayed unmatched. The germline V gene has CDR1 LNHDA and CDR2 SQIVND (reference sequence). This CDR3 is 13 amino acids long. The CDR3 reads CASRDRLNEKLFF. The CDR3 DNA is TGTGCCAGCAGGGACAGGCTTAATGAAAAACTGTTTTTT.

This clone was recorded once. This chain links TRBV4-1 with TRBJ2-3; 7 bases line up with TRBD2. Trimming at V came to 0 bases and at J to 2 bases, leaving 8 bases not matched to a gene. Germline loops: CDR1 MGHRA, CDR2 YSYEKL. The CDR3 consists of 17 residues. In DNA, the CDR3 is TGCGCCAGCAGCCAAGATATGGCGGGAGCGCCCACAGATACGCAGTATTTT. Protein product: CASSQDMAGAPTDTQYF.

This rearrangement joins TRBV19 to TRBJ1-6; 7 bases match TRBD1. The CDR3 has 16 residues. V trimming: 4 bases; J trimming: 3 bases; junction bases outside the gene matches: 6. Germline V gene data show CDR1 as LNHDA and CDR2 as SQIVND (reference sequence). The CDR3 DNA sequence: TGTGCCAGTAGTACCGGGACAGAAATCTATAATTCACCCCTCCACTTT. Protein product: CASSTGTEIYNSPLHF.

A word on this clone: Sequence at one end of the junction differs from germline and may be a read error. The gene calls are TRBV9 and TRBJ2-3; 10 nucleotides align to TRBD2. Germline CDR1 reads SGDLS; CDR2 reads YYNGEE. CDR3 length equals 16 residues. Here the CDR3 DNA reads TGTGCCACCAGCCGGAGCGGGAGGGCTAGCACAGATACGCAGTATTTT. Translating gives CATSRSGRASTDTQYF.

The V call is TRBV2, the J call TRBJ2-3, with D perhaps matching TRBD1 (7 bases). Trimming pared 8 bases from V and 5 bases from J, leaving 17 bases between. The CDR3 spans 14 residues. Germline values: CDR1 SNHLY, CDR2 FYNNEI. The CDR3 protein is CASWRGRRVDTQYF. In DNA form, the CDR3 reads TGTGCCAGCTGGAGGGGGCGCAGGGTAGATACGCAGTATTTT.

A single count supports this clone. The chain recombines TRBV10-3 with TRBJ2-3; TRBD1 agrees at 9 bases. The trim removed 7 bases at V and 2 bases at J, leaving 4 bases unmatched. CDR3 size: 14 residues. The V gene's germline CDR1 is ENHRY and CDR2 SYGVKD. The CDR3, as DNA: TGTGCCATCAAAGAACAGGGGGCCACAGATACGCAGTATTTT. It codes for CAIKEQGATDTQYF.

This chain uses TRBV5-1 with TRBJ2-7; D perhaps matches TRBD2 (6 bases). Germline-derived CDR1 and CDR2 are SGHRS and YFSETQ. Trimming removed 4 bases from V and 7 bases from J, with 21 bases in between. The CDR3 is 15 residues long. CDR3: CASSLTSQGGGEQYF. CDR3 bases: TGCGCCAGCAGCCTTACTAGCCAGGGAGGCGGGGAGCAGTACTTC.

The genes are TRBV20-1 and TRBJ2-1; 11 nucleotides line up with TRBD2. V trimming: 3 bases; J trimming: 10 bases; junction bases outside the gene matches: 8. The germline CDR1 and CDR2 sequences are DFQATT and SNEGSKA (reference sequence). CDR3 length equals 14 residues. The CDR3 bases are TGCAGTGCTAGTGCGGCTAGCGGGAGGACGGAGCAGTTCTTC. Its translation: CSASAASGRTEQFF.

The rearrangement links TRBV10-3 to TRBJ1-6, with a tentative D call TRBD1 (5 bases). CDR1 is ENHRY and CDR2 is SYGVKD in the germline V gene. CDR3 length equals 15 residues. With 0 bases removed from V and 7 bases from J, the gap between germline ends came to 10 bases. CDR3 amino acids: CAISESEGRNSPLHF. The DNA of the CDR3 is TGTGCCATCAGTGAGTCGGAGGGGCGGAATTCACCCCTCCACTTT.

J is TRBJ2-1 and V is TRBV18; 13 nucleotides agree with TRBD2. V was pared by 6 bases and J by 4 bases, with 6 bases of the junction left unmatched. The germline V gene has CDR1 KGHSH and CDR2 LQKENI. This CDR3 is 16 amino acids long. CDR3 in amino acids: CASSSLLAGGYNEQFF. The CDR3 DNA follows: TGTGCCAGCTCTTCCCTACTAGCGGGAGGGTACAATGAGCAGTTCTTC.

The chain couples TRBV25-1 to TRBJ2-7; the D is unclear. This CDR3 has 11 residues. From germline, CDR1 is MGHDK and CDR2 SYGVNS. Trimming cost V 5 bases and J 9 bases, with 11 bases left between them. CDR3 sequence: CASSIQHSQYF. The DNA of the CDR3 is TGTGCCAGCAGTATACAGCACTCGCAGTACTTC.

This clone came up once. V is TRBV19 and J is TRBJ1-5; 8 bases align to TRBD1. V lost 5 bases to trimming and J lost 1 base; unmatched junction nucleotides: 7. CDR1 is LNHDA and CDR2 is SQIVND in the germline V gene (reference sequence). This CDR3 has 16 residues. The CDR3, as DNA: TGTGCCAGTAGTTCTCCCAGGGGGCCGAGCAATCAGCCCCAGCATTTT. Protein: CASSSPRGPSNQPQHF.

The chain links TRBV6-2 or TRBV6-3 to TRBJ1-2, with 12 bases that match TRBD1. The V and J ends lost 2 bases and 3 bases, in that order; junction bases with no gene match: 13. From germline, CDR1 is MNHEY and CDR2 SVGEGT. The CDR3 has 19 residues. This CDR3 reads CASSYPTGTGGDMDYGYTF. CDR3 DNA sequence: TGTGCCAGCAGTTACCCTACCGGGACAGGGGGCGACATGGACTATGGCTACACCTTC.

The rearrangement links TRBV4-1 to TRBJ2-7; TRBD1 matches 9 bases. CDR3 length: 15 amino acids. Trimming took 0 bases from V and 6 from J; bases not matched to a gene: 6. Germline V gene data show CDR1 as MGHRA and CDR2 as YSYEKL. The CDR3 reads CASSQDPGQGREQYF. CDR3 DNA sequence: TGCGCCAGCAGCCAAGACCCGGGACAGGGACGCGAGCAGTACTTC.

This clone has only one observation. The chain combines TRBV28 with TRBJ1-5; no clear D gene. CDR1 is MDHEN and CDR2 is SYDVKM in the germline V gene. Between the trimmed V and J ends, which lost 2 bases and 5 bases, there was a span of 19 bases. This CDR3 comprises 17 residues. CDR3 bases: TGTGCCAGCAGTTTACTCAGGCCCGAACCTACACATCAGCCCCAGCATTTT. Its translation is CASSLLRPEPTHQPQHF.

The rearrangement joins TRBV2 to TRBJ2-5; the match to TRBD2 covers 12 bases. This CDR3 has 14 residues. V gave up 6 bases and J gave up 2 bases; unmatched junction bases: 1. Germline V CDR1 and CDR2: SNHLY, FYNNEI. CDR3 protein: CASRGTSGQETQYF. As DNA, the CDR3 is TGTGCCAGCAGGGGGACTAGCGGGCAAGAGACCCAGTACTTC.

The gene calls are TRBV11-2 and TRBJ1-6; tentatively, D is TRBD1 (5 bases). Germline V gives CDR1 SGHAT, CDR2 FQNNGV. Trimming took off 3 bases at V and 8 bases at J, with 17 bases between the two ends. CDR3 length: 16 residues. Here the CDR3 DNA reads TGTGCCAGCAGCTTCTCCCCCCCAGGGTTTGATTCACCCCTCCACTTT. Amino acids: CASSFSPPGFDSPLHF. Complete variable domain (other parts from reference TRBV11-2 and TRBJ1-6): EAGVAQSPRYKIIEKRQSVAFWCNPISGHATLYWYQQILGQGPKLLIQFQNNGVVDDSQLPKDRFSAERLKGVDSTLKIQPAKLEDSAVYLCASSFSPPGFDSPLHFGNGTRLTVT.

The CDR3 region has the DNA TGCGCCAGCAGCTTGAACCGGGATGAGCAGTTCTTC. Translated, it gives CASSLNRDEQFF. This chain connects TRBV5-1 to TRBJ2-1; D remains unclear. The CDR3 has 12 amino acids. V lost 1 base and J lost 8, with 7 bases in between. Germline V gives CDR1 SGHRS, CDR2 YFSETQ.

This sequence joins TRBV5-1 and TRBJ2-3; 9 bases agree with TRBD1. This CDR3 comprises 15 residues. The germline V gene encodes CDR1 SGHRS and CDR2 YFSETQ. The trim removed 8 bases at V and 6 bases at J, leaving 13 bases unmatched. The CDR3 DNA reads as TGCGCCAGTACAGGGGGCGTAAAGCCTGGGGATACGCAGTATTTT. Its translation is CASTGGVKPGDTQYF.

The chain is built from TRBV27 and TRBJ1-2; D unresolved. Germline V gives CDR1 MNHEY, CDR2 SMNVEV (reference sequence). The CDR3 is made up of 16 amino acids. Trimming took 5 bases from V and 4 from J, leaving 20 bases between them. As DNA, the CDR3 is TGTGCCAGCAGTCCCAAACCGTTCGGTGGTGCCTATGGCTACACCTTC. It codes for CASSPKPFGGAYGYTF.